The TCR beta chain described here comes from a study of blood T cell repertoires in COVID-19. Background on the study: The United States, Italy and Spain provided the acute and convalescent COVID-19 samples.

V was trimmed by 3 bases and J by 2 bases, leaving 13 bases between them. The CDR3 is 15 residues long. The germline V gene encodes CDR1 MNHEY and CDR2 SVGAGI. In the authors' methods: Nucleated cell number was recorded as an estimate derived from reference gene primer amplification. Method: immunoSEQ multiplex PCR; TCRdb's copy keeps in-frame clones and lacks some. D and trimming were read from the DNA, whereas the V and J calls and clone size are those reported in that table. The sample contains about 170,000 clones, roughly 80% of which appear only once. This receptor was obtained from a woman between 65 and 79 years old with acute or convalescent COVID-19. The sequenced sample was peripheral blood. The chain is built from TRBV6-5 and TRBJ1-1; D is perhaps TRBD1 (6 bases). CDR3 loop: CASSYWGGRNTEAFF. The CDR3 nucleotides are TGTGCCAGCAGTTATTGGGGGGGCAGAAACACTGAAGCTTTCTTT.